This TCR beta chain was documented in a study of blood T cell repertoires in COVID-19. Study as a whole: Acute and convalescent COVID-19 samples came from the United States, Italy and Spain.

The method was immunoSEQ multiplex PCR; TCRdb's version includes in-frame clones alone and lacks a portion of them. The sample shows 150,000 or so clones, about three quarters of them seen only once. J gave up 7 bases and V 2 bases, and 8 bases lay outside the gene matches. The V gene's germline CDR1 is SGHRS and CDR2 YFSETQ. There are 14 residues in the CDR3. The chain has TRBV5-1 and TRBJ1-1, with 7 bases lining up with TRBD1. The sequence was obtained from a woman aged 50 to 60 with active or convalescent COVID-19. Sequencing input: peripheral blood. The CDR3 DNA follows: TGCGCCAGCAGCTTAACACAGGGGACCCTTGAAGCTTTCTTT. Translation: CASSLTQGTLEAFF. The full variable domain, in which reference TRBV5-1 and TRBJ1-1 provide the parts outside the CDR3, is KAGVTQTPRYLIKTRGQQVTLSCSPISGHRSVSWYQQTPGQGLQFLFEYFSETQRNKGNFPGRFSGRQFSNSRSEMNVSTLELGDSALYLCASSLTQGTLEAFFGQGTRLTVV.